The rows below give T cell receptor beta chains drawn from one sample of a study of CD8 T cells in ankylosing spondylitis. MiXCR was run by TCRdb on the 5' RACE reads, yielding one entry per CDR3 protein. This sample yields a few hundred thousand distinct CDR3 sequences, of which 6.5% to 10% are seen a single time; roughly 15% belongs to the top ten. What was sequenced was blood, either unsorted or a sorted T cell fraction (not recorded which). These receptors originate from a male donor with ankylosing spondylitis. CDR3s include the opening cysteine and the closing phenylalanine or tryptophan. A D gene is named only where the DNA matches it firmly. The listing skips clone size in some rows; elsewhere it reads once, few, many or a size class.

J: TRBJ2-1
D: NA
size: NA
V: TRBV2
DNA: TGTGCCAGCAAGAGATTCGGCAGGGACTCGCACAATGAGCAGTTCTTC
CDR3: CASKRFGRDSHNEQFF

J: TRBJ2-7
D: NA
size: NA
V: TRBV5-1
DNA: TGCGCCAGCAGCTTGGGGCCCAGGAACGAGCAGTACTTC
CDR3: CASSLGPRNEQYF

J: TRBJ1-3
D: NA
size: many
V: TRBV28
DNA: TGTGCCAGCAGTCATTCTTTCAGGGGTGGAAACACCATATATTTT
CDR3: CASSHSFRGGNTIYF

J: TRBJ2-2
D: NA
size: NA
V: TRBV3-1
DNA: TGTGCCAGCAGCCTTGACGGCGCGTTCGGGGAGCTGTTTTTT
CDR3: CASSLDGAFGELFF

J: TRBJ2-1
D: TRBD2
size: NA
V: TRBV12-3/TRBV12-4
DNA: TGTGCCAGCAGTTTGGGTAGCGGGAGGAATGAGCAGTTCTTC
CDR3: CASSLGSGRNEQFF

J: TRBJ2-3
D: NA
size: few
V: TRBV12-3/TRBV12-4
DNA: TGTGCCAGCAGTTCCACCCCGACAGCAGATACGCAGTATTTT
CDR3: CASSSTPTADTQYF

J: TRBJ2-2
D: NA
size: few
V: TRBV7-8
DNA: TGTGCCAGCAGCCTGTACAGGTACCAACGGAGGGAGCTGTTTTTT
CDR3: CASSLYRYQRRELFF

J: TRBJ1-2
D: NA
size: NA
V: TRBV24-1
DNA: TGTGCCACCAGTGATTCGATAAACTTCGGCTACACCTTC
CDR3: CATSDSINFGYTF

J: TRBJ2-3
D: NA
size: few
V: TRBV9
DNA: TGTGCCAGCAGCACCAGCGGAAACACAGATACGCAGTATTTT
CDR3: CASSTSGNTDTQYF

J: TRBJ2-5
D: TRBD2
size: NA
V: TRBV24-1
DNA: TGTGCCTCCAGTGATTCACGGACTAGCGGGGTCCAAGAGACCCAGTACTTC
CDR3: CASSDSRTSGVQETQYF

J: TRBJ2-1
D: TRBD1
size: many
V: TRBV24-1
DNA: TGTGCCACCAGTGACCCCGGGACAGGAGACCGACGGAATGAGCAGTTCTTC
CDR3: CATSDPGTGDRRNEQFF

J: TRBJ2-7
D: TRBD2
size: few
V: TRBV3-1
DNA: TGTGCCAGCAGCCAAGACACTTCAGCTAGCGGAATCTCCTACGAGCAGTACTTC
CDR3: CASSQDTSASGISYEQYF

J: TRBJ2-2
D: NA
size: NA
V: TRBV5-5
DNA: TGTGCCAGCAGCTACTCGGGATCCGACACCGGGGAGCTGTTTTTT
CDR3: CASSYSGSDTGELFF

J: TRBJ2-2
D: NA
size: NA
V: TRBV7-8
DNA: TGTGCCAGCAGCTCCGGCACCCATAACACCGGGGAGCTGTTTTTT
CDR3: CASSSGTHNTGELFF

J: TRBJ2-7
D: NA
size: many
V: TRBV7-8
DNA: TGTGCCAGCAGCCCGGGGATAGGGGTCCCCTACGAGCAGTACTTC
CDR3: CASSPGIGVPYEQYF

J: TRBJ2-7
D: TRBD1
size: few
V: TRBV12-3/TRBV12-4
DNA: TGTGCCAGCTTCCCGGGACAGGGGGCAGGGGAGCAGTACTTC
CDR3: CASFPGQGAGEQYF

J: TRBJ1-3
D: TRBD1
size: many
V: TRBV4-3
DNA: TGCGCCAGCAGCCACCGGACAGGGAGAAACACCATATATTTT
CDR3: CASSHRTGRNTIYF

J: TRBJ1-2
D: NA
size: NA
V: TRBV7-2
DNA: TGTGCCAGCAGCCCCGTTGGCGGCAGATCCTATGGCTACACCTTC
CDR3: CASSPVGGRSYGYTF

J: TRBJ2-2
D: NA
size: NA
V: TRBV27
DNA: TGTGCCAGCAGTTTACCCACCGGGGAGCTGTTTTTT
CDR3: CASSLPTGELFF

J: TRBJ2-1
D: NA
size: NA
V: TRBV6-2/TRBV6-3
DNA: TGTGCCAGCAGTCGATCGGTCCGGGACCCAATTGATGAGCAGTTCTTC
CDR3: CASSRSVRDPIDEQFF

J: TRBJ2-3
D: NA
size: NA
V: TRBV4-3
DNA: TGCGCCAGCAGCCAAGTGGCTAGCGGCACAGATACGCAGTATTTT
CDR3: CASSQVASGTDTQYF

J: TRBJ1-1
D: NA
size: few
V: TRBV27
DNA: TGTGCCAGCAGTTTATCTTTAGGCACTGAAGCTTTCTTT
CDR3: CASSLSLGTEAFF

J: TRBJ2-7
D: TRBD2
size: NA
V: TRBV7-2
DNA: TGTGCCAGCAGCCCGACTAGCGTAGGAGGTGAGCAGTACTTC
CDR3: CASSPTSVGGEQYF

J: TRBJ2-7
D: TRBD1
size: NA
V: TRBV27
DNA: TGTGCCAGCAGTTTAGCGGACAGGGCCTACGAGCAGTACTTC
CDR3: CASSLADRAYEQYF

J: TRBJ2-4
D: TRBD1
size: NA
V: TRBV7-2
DNA: TGTGCCAGCAGCTTAGCGCGAGGGGGCAAGGCAAACATTCAGTACTTC
CDR3: CASSLARGGKANIQYF

J: TRBJ2-7
D: NA
size: many
V: TRBV27
DNA: TGTGCCAGCAGGATCTCCGGGACACACAACTACGAGCAGTACTTC
CDR3: CASRISGTHNYEQYF

J: TRBJ2-7
D: NA
size: many
V: TRBV21-1
DNA: TGTGCCAGCAGCAAAGAGGGCAGGGTTTTGGGCGAGCAGTACTTC
CDR3: CASSKEGRVLGEQYF

J: TRBJ2-1
D: TRBD1
size: few
V: TRBV5-1
DNA: TGCGCCAGCAGCCCACAGGGACAGCCCAGCTACAATGAGCAGTTCTTC
CDR3: CASSPQGQPSYNEQFF

J: TRBJ2-6
D: NA
size: once
V: TRBV10-3
DNA: TGTGCCACCTCAATGGTCCGGCTTAGCTCTGGGGCCAACGTCCTGACTTTC
CDR3: CATSMVRLSSGANVLTF

J: TRBJ2-1
D: NA
size: NA
V: TRBV3-1
DNA: TGTGCCAGCAGCCAAGGGGCCGGAGCCCACAATGAGCAGTTCTTC
CDR3: CASSQGAGAHNEQFF

J: TRBJ2-3
D: TRBD2
size: many
V: TRBV24-1
DNA: TGTGCCACCAGTGCCGGGGGGGGCACAGATACGCAGTATTTT
CDR3: CATSAGGGTDTQYF

J: TRBJ2-2
D: NA
size: NA
V: TRBV29-1
DNA: TGCAGCGTTGGTGGAGTAGGTCGGACCGGGGAGCTGTTTTTT
CDR3: CSVGGVGRTGELFF

J: TRBJ2-5
D: NA
size: NA
V: TRBV7-9
DNA: TGTGCCAGCACCCCGATCGGGTCCCTCCAAGAGACCCAGTACTTC
CDR3: CASTPIGSLQETQYF

J: TRBJ2-1
D: NA
size: NA
V: TRBV21-1
DNA: TGTGCCACAACCAGGGGTGGCAGGATACATATGGGTAGCGGGAAGGCCTACAATGAGCAGTTCTTC
CDR3: CATTRGGRIHMGSGKAYNEQFF

J: TRBJ2-3
D: TRBD1
size: few
V: TRBV9
DNA: TGTGCCAGCAGCTACAGGGGGCAATCAGATACGCAGTATTTT
CDR3: CASSYRGQSDTQYF

J: TRBJ2-1
D: NA
size: many
V: TRBV20-1
DNA: TGCAGTGCCCGAGGGGAAAGCTCCTACAATGAGCAGTTCTTC
CDR3: CSARGESSYNEQFF

J: TRBJ1-6
D: TRBD1
size: few
V: TRBV7-8
DNA: TGTGCCAGCAGCTTAGATGGGACAGGGGCGATTTCACCCCTCCACTTT
CDR3: CASSLDGTGAISPLHF

J: TRBJ2-1
D: TRBD1
size: few
V: TRBV28
DNA: TGTGCCAGCTTTCAGGGGGCTGATCCCTACAATGAGCAGTTCTTC
CDR3: CASFQGADPYNEQFF

J: TRBJ1-1
D: NA
size: many
V: TRBV21-1
DNA: TGTGCCAGCAACCTGGGGGGTGAAGCTTTCTTT
CDR3: CASNLGGEAFF

J: TRBJ2-1
D: NA
size: NA
V: TRBV6-2/TRBV6-3
DNA: TGTGCCAGCAGCTTACTAAGTCGGAGCTCCTACAATGAGCAGTTCTTC
CDR3: CASSLLSRSSYNEQFF

J: TRBJ2-7
D: NA
size: many
V: TRBV2
DNA: TGTGCCAGCAGTGAAGAGTCTACCGGGACGGCGTTTCCCTACGAGCAGTACTTC
CDR3: CASSEESTGTAFPYEQYF

J: TRBJ1-1
D: TRBD1
size: few
V: TRBV25-1
DNA: TGTGCCAGCAGCAGGCAGGGGACAGGAATAACTGAAGCTTTCTTT
CDR3: CASSRQGTGITEAFF

J: TRBJ2-5
D: NA
size: many
V: TRBV29-1
DNA: TGCAGCGTTGAACAGGGGTCTAGGTGGCAAGAGACCCAGTACTTC
CDR3: CSVEQGSRWQETQYF

J: TRBJ2-6
D: NA
size: few
V: TRBV3-1
DNA: TGTGCCAGCAGCCAATATCCGATGTCTGGGGCCAACGTCCTGACTTTC
CDR3: CASSQYPMSGANVLTF

J: TRBJ1-2
D: TRBD1
size: NA
V: TRBV10-3
DNA: TGTGCCATCAGTGAGGACAGGGGGAACTATGGCTACACCTTC
CDR3: CAISEDRGNYGYTF

J: TRBJ2-7
D: TRBD2
size: NA
V: TRBV7-9
DNA: TGTGCCAGCAGCTTGACCGGGACTAGCGACTACGAGCAGTACTTC
CDR3: CASSLTGTSDYEQYF

J: TRBJ2-5
D: NA
size: few
V: TRBV24-1
DNA: TGTGCCACCAGTGAAGCAGGGCCGGATACAGAGACCCAGTACTTC
CDR3: CATSEAGPDTETQYF

J: TRBJ1-1
D: NA
size: NA
V: TRBV6-5
DNA: TGTGCCAGCAGTTACCGCGACGAAGCCACTGAAGCTTTCTTT
CDR3: CASSYRDEATEAFF

J: TRBJ1-6
D: NA
size: few
V: TRBV6-1
DNA: TGTGCCAGCAGTGATTTCTCTACGACGGCCCTCCACTTT
CDR3: CASSDFSTTALHF

J: TRBJ2-2
D: NA
size: many
V: TRBV28
DNA: TGTGCCAGCAGCGTAAGGGGTGGTAAGCTGTTTTTT
CDR3: CASSVRGGKLFF

J: TRBJ2-3
D: TRBD2
size: many
V: TRBV6-4
DNA: TGTGCCAGCTCGACTAGCGGGAGCACAGATACGCAGTATTTT
CDR3: CASSTSGSTDTQYF

J: TRBJ2-1
D: TRBD1
size: NA
V: TRBV20-1
DNA: TGCAGTGCTAAACCCCCCCGGGGGACAGGGTCAAGGGTTGGAGATGAGCAGTTCTTC
CDR3: CSAKPPRGTGSRVGDEQFF

J: TRBJ1-2
D: NA
size: NA
V: TRBV12-3/TRBV12-4
DNA: TGTGCCAGCAGTTTCGAGACGGATGGCTACACCTTC
CDR3: CASSFETDGYTF

J: TRBJ2-2
D: TRBD1
size: many
V: TRBV12-3/TRBV12-4
DNA: TGTGCCAGCAGAGTACAGGGGGCCGCCGGGGAGCTGTTTTTT
CDR3: CASRVQGAAGELFF